Here is one T cell receptor (beta chain) with its context. J was trimmed by 3 bases and V by 8 bases; bases with no gene match: 10. The CDR3 consists of 17 residues. This record belongs to a study of blood T cells in healthy people across ages. Next came a second PCR, run for roughly 6 to 11 cycles, which used a sample-barcoded 5' primer along with a J-beta primer mix. TCRdb reprocessed the 5' RACE reads with MiXCR, giving one entry per CDR3 protein. The data hold about 570,000 distinct CDR3 sequences, with 25% to 30% observed a single time. The chain uses TRBV12-3 or TRBV12-4 and TRBJ2-3; 14 bases are shared with TRBD2. Sequencing input: blood. This receptor was identified in a woman between 70 and 85 years old in good health. CDR3 loop: CASLQGTSGGGTDTQYF. DNA of the CDR3: TGTGCCAGCTTACAGGGGACTAGCGGGGGCGGGACAGATACGCAGTATTTT.